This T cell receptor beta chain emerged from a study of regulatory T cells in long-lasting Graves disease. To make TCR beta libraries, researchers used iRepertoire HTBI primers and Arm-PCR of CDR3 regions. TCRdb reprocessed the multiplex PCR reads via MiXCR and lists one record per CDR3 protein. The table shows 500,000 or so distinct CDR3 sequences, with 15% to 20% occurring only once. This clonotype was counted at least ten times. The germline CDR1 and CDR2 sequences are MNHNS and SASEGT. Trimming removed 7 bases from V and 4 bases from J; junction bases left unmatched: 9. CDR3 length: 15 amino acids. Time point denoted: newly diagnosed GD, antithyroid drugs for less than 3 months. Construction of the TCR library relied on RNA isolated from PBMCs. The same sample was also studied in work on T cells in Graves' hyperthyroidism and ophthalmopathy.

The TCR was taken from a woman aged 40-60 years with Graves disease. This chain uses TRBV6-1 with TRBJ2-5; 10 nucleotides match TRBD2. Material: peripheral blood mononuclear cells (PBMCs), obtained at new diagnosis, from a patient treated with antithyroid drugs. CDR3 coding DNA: TGTGCCAGCAAGATGAGCGGGGGGGCCCGAGAGACCCAGTACTTC. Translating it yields CASKMSGGARETQYF.